Listed below are T cell receptor beta chains from one sample, sequenced in a study of blood T cell repertoires in COVID-19. Assay used: immunoSEQ multiplex PCR; TCRdb lists only in-frame clones, some missing. The sample holds 100,000 to 120,000 clones, more than 70% seen once. The material sequenced was peripheral blood. These receptors were collected from a woman aged 55-75 years with COVID-19, enrolled during active disease. Each CDR3 is given with its conserved first and last residue. A D gene is named only where the DNA matches it firmly. Some rows mark clone size as missing; the rest say once, few, many or name a class of expanded clone.

TRBV29-1	NA	TRBJ1-2	NA	CSVELRYGYTF	TGCAGCGTTGAGCTGAGATATGGCTACACCTTC
TRBV30	NA	TRBJ2-3	NA	CAWSVLVATQYF	TGTGCCTGGAGTGTACTTGTCGCTACGCAGTATTTT
TRBV2	TRBD2	TRBJ2-7	NA	CASSGSGGAPYEQYF	TGTGCCAGCAGTGGTAGCGGGGGGGCCCCCTACGAGCAGTACTTC
TRBV12-5	TRBD1	TRBJ2-1	NA	CASGLGDRGLLIPSLGHWQFF	TGTGCTAGTGGTCTTGGCGACAGGGGCTTACTAATACCCTCCCTAGGACATTGGCAGTTCTTC
TRBV28	TRBD2	TRBJ2-1	once	CASSRWTGLGLAGGPSSYNEQFF	TGTGCCAGCAGTCGATGGACAGGACTGGGACTAGCGGGGGGCCCGAGCTCCTACAATGAGCAGTTCTTC
TRBV3-1/TRBV3-2	TRBD2	TRBJ2-1	NA	CASSPRTSGGPLPGEQFF	TGTGCCAGCAGCCCCCGGACTAGCGGGGGGCCTTTACCTGGTGAGCAGTTCTTC
TRBV2	NA	TRBJ2-3	NA	CATGRTASTDTQYF	TGTGCCACAGGAAGGACAGCTAGCACAGATACGCAGTATTTT
TRBV4-3	NA	TRBJ2-7	NA	CASSQSGDLPYEQYF	TGCGCCAGCAGCCAGTCCGGAGACTTACCCTACGAGCAGTACTTC
TRBV2	NA	TRBJ1-3	NA	CATGGGSGNTIYF	TGTGCCACCGGGGGGGGGTCCGGAAACACCATATATTTT
TRBV11-2	TRBD1	TRBJ1-2	few	CASRETGSYGYTF	TGTGCCAGCAGGGAGACAGGGTCCTATGGCTACACCTTC
TRBV27	NA	TRBJ1-6	NA	CASSLTPISNSPLHF	TGTGCCAGCAGTCTGACACCTATAAGTAATTCACCCCTCCACTTT
TRBV4-1	NA	TRBJ2-5	once	CASSQGEGGRETQYF	TGCGCCAGCAGCCAAGGGGAAGGAGGGCGAGAGACCCAGTACTTC
TRBV7-3	TRBD1	TRBJ1-1	NA	CASSATGGNSEAFF	TGTGCCAGCAGCGCGACAGGGGGGAACTCTGAAGCTTTCTTT
TRBV5-6	NA	TRBJ2-7	NA	CASSLVGVEQYF	TGTGCCAGCAGCTTGGTAGGGGTCGAGCAGTACTTC
TRBV27	NA	TRBJ2-1	NA	CASSIQGSYNEQFF	TGTGCCAGCAGTATACAGGGCTCCTACAATGAGCAGTTCTTC
TRBV10-2	NA	TRBJ1-2	NA	CASSESGGFYGYTF	TGCGCCAGCAGTGAGTCGGGGGGATTCTATGGCTACACCTTC
TRBV10-2	TRBD1	TRBJ2-7	few	CASSRGQGYYEQYF	TGCGCCAGCAGTCGGGGACAGGGTTACTACGAGCAGTACTTC
TRBV9	TRBD1	TRBJ1-6	NA	CASSPWDRGRAPLHF	TGTGCCAGCAGCCCGTGGGACAGGGGTCGTGCACCCCTCCACTTT
TRBV10-2	TRBD1	TRBJ2-7	NA	CASSKTGDYEQYF	TGCGCCAGCAGCAAGACAGGGGACTACGAGCAGTACTTC
TRBV5-1	NA	TRBJ1-2	NA	CASSLASGELYGYTF	TGCGCCAGCAGCTTGGCGTCGGGGGAACTCTATGGCTACACCTTC
TRBV5-6	NA	TRBJ2-5	NA	CASSQDSYQETQYF	TGTGCCAGCAGCCAGGACAGTTATCAAGAGACCCAGTACTTC
TRBV29-1	TRBD1	TRBJ1-1	NA	CSVRDRESIPEAFF	TGCAGCGTTCGGGACAGGGAATCGATACCTGAAGCTTTCTTT
TRBV21-1	NA	TRBJ1-5	once	CAPVSQEAVQPQHF	TGTGCCCCTGTAAGCCAAGAGGCAGTTCAGCCCCAGCATTTT
TRBV5-1	NA	TRBJ1-1	NA	CASSLDPGSTEAFF	TGCGCCAGCAGCTTGGATCCAGGCTCCACTGAAGCTTTCTTT
TRBV19	TRBD1	TRBJ1-5	few	CASSKTGSPQHF	TGTGCCAGTAGCAAGACAGGGTCACCCCAGCATTTT
TRBV10-3	TRBD1	TRBJ1-4	NA	CAISRIPGQLATNEKLFF	TGTGCCATCAGTCGAATACCGGGACAGCTTGCAACTAATGAAAAACTGTTTTTT
TRBV6-1	TRBD1	TRBJ1-2	NA	CASSERTGPDGYTF	TGTGCCAGCAGTGAGCGGACAGGGCCAGATGGCTACACCTTC
TRBV5-5	NA	TRBJ2-6	NA	CASSLDRESGANVLTF	TGTGCCAGCAGCTTGGACCGGGAATCTGGGGCCAACGTCCTGACTTTC
TRBV7-9	NA	TRBJ1-2	NA	CASSPPPEGRGYTF	TGTGCCAGCAGCCCCCCACCGGAGGGCCGGGGCTACACCTTC
TRBV11-2	TRBD2	TRBJ2-1	NA	CASSLLLGRGNRDEQFF	TGTGCCAGCAGCCTCCTTCTCGGGCGGGGGAATAGGGATGAGCAGTTCTTC
TRBV5-1	NA	TRBJ2-1	NA	CASSPGRGGDEQFF	TGCGCCAGCAGCCCCGGGAGAGGCGGGGATGAGCAGTTCTTC
TRBV7-9	TRBD1	TRBJ1-3	NA	CASTGRDRFNLVNTIYF	TGTGCCAGCACCGGCCGGGACAGGTTCAATCTCGTAAACACCATATATTTT
TRBV6-5	NA	TRBJ1-1	NA	CASSYSPRGHAEAFF	TGTGCCAGCAGTTACTCCCCCAGGGGACACGCTGAAGCTTTCTTT
TRBV9	NA	TRBJ1-5	NA	CASSSSLGPQHF	TGTGCCAGCAGCTCTAGCTTGGGGCCCCAGCATTTT
TRBV19	NA	TRBJ1-6	NA	CASSLRNSPLHF	TGTGCCAGTAGTCTAAGAAATTCACCCCTCCACTTT
TRBV7-2	NA	TRBJ1-6	NA	CASSTTRGGATNSPLHF	TGTGCCAGCAGCACCACGCGGGGAGGGGCCACTAATTCACCCCTCCACTTT